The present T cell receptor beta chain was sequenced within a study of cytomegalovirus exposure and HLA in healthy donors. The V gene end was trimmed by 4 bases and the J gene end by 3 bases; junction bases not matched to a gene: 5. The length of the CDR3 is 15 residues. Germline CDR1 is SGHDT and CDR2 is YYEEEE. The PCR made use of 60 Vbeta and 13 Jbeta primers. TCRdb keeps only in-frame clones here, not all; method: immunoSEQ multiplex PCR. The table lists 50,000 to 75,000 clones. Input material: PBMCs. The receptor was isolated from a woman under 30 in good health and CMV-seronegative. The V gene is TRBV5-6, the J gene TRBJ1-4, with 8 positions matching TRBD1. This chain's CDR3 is CASSITTGANEKLFF. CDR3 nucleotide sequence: TGTGCCAGCAGCATCACGACAGGGGCTAATGAAAAACTGTTTTTT.